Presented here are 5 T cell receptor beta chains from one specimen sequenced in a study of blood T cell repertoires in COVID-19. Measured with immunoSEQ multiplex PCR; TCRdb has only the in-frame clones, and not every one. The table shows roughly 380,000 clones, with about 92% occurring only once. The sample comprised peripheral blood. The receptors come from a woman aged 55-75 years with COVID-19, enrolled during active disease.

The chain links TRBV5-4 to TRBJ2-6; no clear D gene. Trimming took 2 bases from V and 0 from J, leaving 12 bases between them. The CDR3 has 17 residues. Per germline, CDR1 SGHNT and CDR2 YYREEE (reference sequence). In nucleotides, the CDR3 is TGTGCCAGCAGCTTCCCGGTCTCTGTCTCTGGGGCCAACGTCCTGACTTTC. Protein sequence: CASSFPVSVSGANVLTF.

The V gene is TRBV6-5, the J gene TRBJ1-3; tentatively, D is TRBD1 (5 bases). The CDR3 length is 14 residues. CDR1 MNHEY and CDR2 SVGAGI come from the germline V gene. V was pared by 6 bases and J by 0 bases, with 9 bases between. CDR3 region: CASRQGYSGNTIYF. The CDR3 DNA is TGTGCCAGCAGGCAGGGTTACTCTGGAAACACCATATATTTT.

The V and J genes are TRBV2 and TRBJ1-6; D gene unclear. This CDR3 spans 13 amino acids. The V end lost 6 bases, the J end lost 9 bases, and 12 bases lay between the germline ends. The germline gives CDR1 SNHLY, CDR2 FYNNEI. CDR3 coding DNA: TGTGCCAGCAGGGGCTCCGGCTCTTCACCCCTCCACTTT. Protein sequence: CASRGSGSSPLHF.

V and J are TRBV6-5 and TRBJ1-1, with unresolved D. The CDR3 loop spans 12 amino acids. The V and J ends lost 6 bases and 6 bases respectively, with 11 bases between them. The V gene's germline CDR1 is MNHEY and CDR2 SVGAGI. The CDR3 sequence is CASRRTISEAFF. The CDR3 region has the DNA TGTGCCAGCAGGCGAACGATCTCTGAAGCTTTCTTT.

The CDR3 protein is CASSQDHTHQPQHF. In DNA form, the CDR3 reads TGTGCCAGCAGCCAAGACCACACGCATCAGCCCCAGCATTTT. This sequence joins TRBV4-2 and TRBJ1-5; no definite D call. Germline values: CDR1 LGHNA, CDR2 YNFKEQ. V gave up 0 bases and J gave up 5 bases, with 8 bases separating them. The length of the CDR3 is 14 residues.